A selection of T cell receptor beta chains follows, all from one sample in a study of intratumoral heterogeneity in liver cancer. The data were produced by immunoSEQ multiplex PCR, yet TCRdb's version contains in-frame clones alone and is incomplete. The sample contains about 20,000 clones, around two thirds of which appear only once. Sequences were derived from tumor-adjacent normal tissue, sampled before any cancer treatment. The receptors derive from a woman aged 70 to 79 with hepatocellular carcinoma. Each CDR3 is given with its conserved first and last residue. Each record gives: clone size, J gene, V gene, CDR3 protein. The size entry is marked missing in some rows and otherwise reads once, few, many or a size class.

.	TRBJ1-6	TRBV5-1	CASSLGGGAGSPLHF
.	TRBJ2-2	TRBV30	CAWSVNLETGELFF
.	TRBJ2-1	TRBV4-2	CASSQDLLGYAYNEQFF
.	TRBJ2-7	TRBV4-1	CASSPTGGPVSYEQYF
.	TRBJ1-2	TRBV5-4	CASSVQGRANGYTF
.	TRBJ1-6	TRBV5-1	CASSLDAGDNSPLHF
.	TRBJ2-2	TRBV10-1	CASSDSGGLNTGELFF
.	TRBJ2-7	TRBV14	CASSLSQGAYEQYF
.	TRBJ1-5	TRBV6-6	CASSRTPGQIGNQPQHF
.	TRBJ2-7	TRBV7-6	CASSLADRPSYEQYF
medium-sized	TRBJ1-1	TRBV30	CAWSEAGGTEAFF
.	TRBJ1-6	TRBV3-1/TRBV3-2	CASSQDGGGGWTPLHF
.	TRBJ2-7	TRBV6-6	CASSLTLLGTGTYEQYF
.	TRBJ2-1	TRBV18	CASSPPGLVYNEQFF
few	TRBJ2-2	TRBV5-1	CASSPENRAYGELFF
few	TRBJ2-7	TRBV4-1	CASSQDWQGGSYEQYF
.	TRBJ1-1	TRBV10-3	CAISGTSRTGGFGMNTEAFF
.	TRBJ2-1	TRBV7-3	CASSPGTSGIGHEQFF
.	TRBJ2-1	TRBV4-1	CASRRFSPAGGPENEQFF
.	TRBJ2-3	TRBV28	CASIDQRDTQYF
.	TRBJ1-2	TRBV28	CASSPDSSYGYTF
few	TRBJ2-2	TRBV28	CASTQARGAGELFF
.	TRBJ1-1	TRBV30	CAWSPRTGGVTEAFF
once	TRBJ1-2	TRBV6-5	CASSLGQIYGYTF
.	TRBJ1-5	TRBV2	CASSPGTGFGQPQHF
.	TRBJ2-1	TRBV20-1	CSASREALANEQFF
.	TRBJ1-3	TRBV9	CASSVVSGALRNTIYF
.	TRBJ2-5	TRBV27	CASSLSNGRETQYF
medium-sized	TRBJ1-2	TRBV28	CASSLAGYVYGYTF
.	TRBJ2-7	TRBV28	CASSSGKYEQYF
.	TRBJ2-2	TRBV10-3	CAISESGLGGELFF
few	TRBJ1-6	TRBV2	CASSQTASDSPLHF
medium-sized	TRBJ1-1	TRBV7-2	CASSLFENTEAFF
.	TRBJ2-1	TRBV4-1	CASSPHRDTEQFF
.	TRBJ2-1	TRBV7-9	CASSLDTGYNEQFF
once	TRBJ2-4	TRBV19	CASSIIGLAGRQYF
.	TRBJ2-1	TRBV7-3	CASSSAGPPGDEQFF
.	TRBJ1-2	TRBV7-9	CASSSHSGGAGYGYTF
.	TRBJ1-1	TRBV9	CASSVDGDYTEAFF
.	TRBJ2-2	TRBV12-2	CASRPKNTGELFF
.	TRBJ2-1	TRBV2	CASSESSGRPPRNEQFF
once	TRBJ1-2	TRBV6-2/TRBV6-3	CASSYLASYGYTF
.	TRBJ2-3	TRBV6-5	CASSYSIRGDTQYF
.	TRBJ2-7	TRBV3-1/TRBV3-2	CASSPGLAGYEQYF
few	TRBJ2-1	TRBV6-1	CASSEMAGGVSYNEQFF
.	TRBJ2-7	TRBV10-2	CASSEYEQYF
medium-sized	TRBJ1-5	TRBV28	CASSLATFSNQPQHF
few	TRBJ2-1	TRBV6-4	CASSRDVSYNEQFF
.	TRBJ1-5	TRBV5-6	CASSLGPQPQHF
.	TRBJ2-3	TRBV24-1	CATSGDSTDTQYF
.	TRBJ1-5	TRBV19	CASSMMSQPQHF
.	TRBJ2-1	TRBV4-1	CASSQDGLAGVGEQFF
few	TRBJ2-7	TRBV7-9	CASSTTDRGSYEQYF
.	TRBJ2-4	TRBV19	CASSIEGASGGKNIQYF
few	TRBJ2-3	TRBV5-4	CASSFSGGADTQYF